These 30 T cell receptor beta chains share one sample of origin, sequenced in a study of T cells in Graves' hyperthyroidism and ophthalmopathy. Template material for amplifying TCR beta CDR3 regions consisted of RNA transcripts. HTBI primers were the set used in a first-round RT-PCR of the TCR CDR3. TCRdb re-called the multiplex PCR reads through MiXCR, storing one row per CDR3 protein. The sample has approximately 700,000 distinct CDR3 sequences; about 15% are singletons. Sequencing was performed on blood. These receptors were obtained from a man younger than 35 with Graves' hyperthyroidism.

Ten or more counts support this clonotype. The genes are TRBV7-6 and TRBJ2-3, with 9 bases that match TRBD1. CDR1 and CDR2 (germline): SGHVS, FNYEAQ. This CDR3 is built from 15 residues. V was clipped by 4 bases and J by 3 bases; unmatched bases: 5. The DNA of the CDR3 is TGTGCCAGCAGCTCTACAGGGGGCGGGACAGATACGCAGTATTTT. Residues: CASSSTGGGTDTQYF.

This clonotype was counted between two and nine times. The chain recombines TRBV9 with TRBJ2-3, with TRBD2 matching over 8 bases. J was trimmed by 4 bases and V by 0 bases; bases with no gene match: 7. Germline CDR1 reads SGDLS; CDR2 reads YYNGEE. CDR3 length: 16 residues. The CDR3: CASSVDQRGRADTQYF. The CDR3 bases are TGTGCCAGCAGCGTAGATCAGCGGGGGAGGGCAGATACGCAGTATTTT.

This clonotype was seen many times. The chain is built from TRBV2 and TRBJ1-3; no clear D. Trimming cost V 2 bases and J 0 bases, with 5 bases left between them. The germline CDR1 and CDR2 sequences are SNHLY and FYNNEI. The CDR3 totals 14 residues. DNA for the CDR3: TGTGCCAGCAGTGAACAGTCCTCTGGAAACACCATATATTTT. Encoded protein: CASSEQSSGNTIYF.

This clonotype has just a few counts. V gene TRBV7-8 combines with J gene TRBJ2-1; 8 bases are shared with TRBD2. The germline V gene encodes CDR1 SGHVS and CDR2 FQNEAQ. The junction had 6 bases not matched to a gene; V was cut back by 1 base and J by 4 bases. The CDR3 consists of 16 residues. CDR3 amino acids: CASSLEGSGTYNEQFF. The CDR3 DNA reads TGTGCCAGCAGCTTAGAGGGTAGCGGGACGTACAATGAGCAGTTCTTC.

This clonotype was counted ten times or more. The gene calls are TRBV12-3 or TRBV12-4 and TRBJ2-1, with 9 bases lining up with TRBD1. J gave up 7 bases and V 2 bases, and 6 bases lay outside the gene matches. The CDR3 covers 15 residues. The CDR3 DNA is TGTGCCAGCAGTTTACCGGGACAGGGACGTAATGAGCAGTTCTTC. It translates to CASSLPGQGRNEQFF.

This chain uses TRBV7-9 with TRBJ2-5, with D possibly being TRBD2 (5 bases). Trimming took off 8 bases at V and 3 bases at J, with 16 bases between the two ends. CDR1 and CDR2 from the germline V gene are SEHNR and FQNEAQ (reference sequence). The CDR3 length is 14 residues. The CDR3 DNA reads as TGTGCCAGCGTACATCTAGCAAGCGAAGAGACCCAGTACTTC. Its translation: CASVHLASEETQYF. The entire variable domain, with the rest obtained from reference TRBV7-9 and TRBJ2-5, is as follows: DTGVSQNPRHKITKRGQNVTFRCDPISEHNRLYWYRQTLGQGPEFLTYFQNEAQLEKSRLLSDRFSAERPKGSFSTLEIQRTEQGDSAMYLCASVHLASEETQYFGPGTRLLVL.

This clonotype was recorded many times. J is TRBJ2-5 and V is TRBV5-6, with TRBD1 as a possible D gene (6 bases). V lost 4 bases and J 4 bases, leaving 14 bases between the germline ends. Per germline, CDR1 SGHDT and CDR2 YYEEEE. This CDR3 has 14 residues. The CDR3 here is CASSKTGPRETQYF. The CDR3 DNA is TGTGCCAGCAGCAAGACAGGCCCGCGAGAGACCCAGTACTTC.

This clonotype was observed a handful of times. The chain uses TRBV5-4 and TRBJ2-3; D is unclear. Between the trimmed V and J ends, which lost 0 bases and 1 base, there was a span of 9 bases. The CDR3 runs to 15 residues. The V gene's germline CDR1 is SGHNT and CDR2 YYREEE (reference sequence). The CDR3 region is CASSLEPRGTDTQYF. The CDR3 DNA is TGTGCCAGCAGCTTGGAACCCCGGGGCACAGATACGCAGTATTTT.

This clonotype was counted ten times or more. The chain carries TRBV20-1 and TRBJ1-1, with 9 bases fitting TRBD1. The CDR3 is made up of 13 amino acids. The trim removed 5 bases at V and 3 bases at J, leaving 4 bases unmatched. CDR1 and CDR2 from the germline V gene are DFQATT and SNEGSKA (reference sequence). DNA of the CDR3: TGCAGTGCTCCCGACAGGGGGGACACTGAAGCTTTCTTT. Protein: CSAPDRGDTEAFF.

The genes are TRBV25-1 and TRBJ2-1; D is uncertain. The germline V and J ends were trimmed by 7 bases and 0 bases, with 13 bases remaining between them. The CDR3 runs to 15 residues. The germline gives CDR1 MGHDK, CDR2 SYGVNS. CDR3 in amino acids: CASIGTSFSYNEQFF. CDR3 in DNA: TGTGCCAGCATTGGTACGTCCTTCTCCTACAATGAGCAGTTCTTC.

This chain connects TRBV27 to TRBJ2-7; the D gene is possibly TRBD1 (6 bases). CDR1 is MNHEY and CDR2 is SMNVEV in the germline V gene (reference sequence). V lost 3 bases and J lost 5, with 11 bases in between. The CDR3 spans 13 residues. The CDR3 is CASSLMGHHEQYF. The CDR3 DNA reads TGTGCCAGCAGTTTGATGGGACACCACGAGCAGTACTTC.

This chain links TRBV3-2 with TRBJ2-4. TRBV3-2 is assigned pseudogene status. The length of the CDR3 is 16 residues. This CDR3 is CASSQELGFGKNIQYF. The DNA for the CDR3 is TGTGCCAGCAGCCAAGAACTCGGGTTCGGCAAAAACATTCAGTACTTC.

This clonotype appeared many times. The chain employs TRBV29-1 and TRBJ2-3; D possibly corresponds to TRBD1 (6 bases). This CDR3 contains 15 residues. The germline V and J ends were trimmed by 1 base and 4 bases, with 15 bases remaining between them. CDR1 and CDR2 from the germline V gene are SQVTM and ANQGSEA. The CDR3 here is CSVEGYRVAADTQYF. CDR3 DNA: TGCAGCGTTGAAGGGTACAGGGTAGCAGCAGATACGCAGTATTTT.

J is TRBJ2-5 and V is TRBV6-1; 8 bases align to TRBD2. V lost 5 bases, J lost 3 bases, and 17 bases stayed unmatched. The CDR3 runs 18 residues. From germline, CDR1 is MNHNS and CDR2 SASEGT. The CDR3 sequence is CASSPGGDPLVVEETQYF. For the CDR3, the DNA is TGTGCCAGCAGTCCCGGGGGGGACCCATTAGTGGTCGAAGAGACCCAGTACTTC.

This clonotype has at least ten counts. This chain links TRBV7-2 with TRBJ2-7; D is perhaps TRBD2 (5 bases). The V and J ends lost 4 bases and 2 bases respectively, with 12 bases between them. Germline CDR1 and CDR2: SGHTA and FQGNSA. The CDR3 sequence is 14 residues long. This chain's CDR3 is CASSSATGTYEQYF. In DNA form, the CDR3 reads TGTGCCAGCAGCTCAGCGACCGGGACCTACGAGCAGTACTTC.

The chain recombines TRBV20-1 with TRBJ2-7; 7 bases match TRBD2. CDR3 length: 14 amino acids. Germline lookup yields CDR1 DFQATT and CDR2 SNEGSKA (reference sequence). The ends lost 1 base at V and 6 bases at J; junction bases unmatched: 9. The DNA for the CDR3 is TGCAGTGCTAGAGGGGGGGGACGACCGACCGAGCAGTACTTC. It specifies CSARGGGRPTEQYF.

The chain couples TRBV6-1 to TRBJ1-5; 8 bases are a match to TRBD1. The V and J ends lost 3 bases and 2 bases, in that order; junction bases with no gene match: 6. Looked up from germline, CDR1 is MNHNS and CDR2 is SASEGT. There are 16 residues in the CDR3. CDR3 sequence (DNA): TGTGCCAGCAGTGACCGACAGGGGTTCGGCAATCAGCCCCAGCATTTT. Residues: CASSDRQGFGNQPQHF.

J is TRBJ2-1 and V is TRBV14, with 8 nucleotides matching TRBD2. V trimming: 7 bases; J trimming: 2 bases; junction bases outside the gene matches: 13. CDR3 size: 17 residues. Germline V gives CDR1 SGHDN, CDR2 FVKESK. CDR3 loop: CASTYILSSGTYNEQFF. DNA of the CDR3: TGTGCCAGCACCTACATTCTAAGTAGCGGGACCTACAATGAGCAGTTCTTC. The variable domain in full, with the rest retrieved from reference TRBV14 and TRBJ2-1, is EAGVTQFPSHSVIEKGQTVTLRCDPISGHDNLYWYRRVMGKEIKFLLHFVKESKQDESGMPNNRFLAERTGGTYSTLKVQPAELEDSGVYFCASTYILSSGTYNEQFFGPGTRLTVL.

This clonotype was detected many times. V gene TRBV3-1 combines with J gene TRBJ1-1, with D hard to call. The CDR3 is made up of 14 amino acids. The V gene lost 5 bases and the J gene lost 5 bases, with 15 bases spanning the gap. Germline CDR1 reads LGHDT; CDR2 reads YNNKEL (reference sequence). In DNA form, the CDR3 reads TGTGCCAGCAGCTCACCCCCAAGACTGACTGAAGCTTTCTTT. This encodes CASSSPPRLTEAFF. Full variable domain (missing parts from reference TRBV3-1 and TRBJ1-1): DTAVSQTPKYLVTQMGNDKSIKCEQNLGHDTMYWYKQDSKKFLKIMFSYNNKELIINETVPNRFSPKSPDKAHLNLHINSLELGDSAVYFCASSSPPRLTEAFFGQGTRLTVV.

The chain is built from TRBV15 and TRBJ2-7; 12 positions match TRBD2. J gave up 3 bases and V 4 bases, and 4 bases lay outside the gene matches. The V gene's germline CDR1 is LNHNV and CDR2 YYDKDF (reference sequence). There are 15 residues in the CDR3. CDR3 sequence (DNA): TGTGCCACCAGCACCAGGACTAGCGGGAACTACGAGCAGTACTTC. Its translation is CATSTRTSGNYEQYF. The full variable domain, rest sourced from reference TRBV15 and TRBJ2-7, is DAMVIQNPRYQVTQFGKPVTLSCSQTLNHNVMYWYQQKSSQAPKLLFHYYDKDFNNEADTPDNFQSRRPNTSFCFLDIRSPGLGDTAMYLCATSTRTSGNYEQYFGPGTRLTVT.

This clonotype has ten or more counts. The chain links TRBV7-9 to TRBJ2-1, with unresolved D. Looked up from germline, CDR1 is SEHNR and CDR2 is FQNEAQ (reference sequence). This CDR3 spans 11 amino acids. Trimming shortened V by 6 bases and J by 10 bases, and 10 bases separated the two germline ends. This CDR3 reads CASRGGSEQFF. Here the CDR3 DNA reads TGTGCCAGCAGGGGTGGCAGCGAGCAGTTCTTC.

In regard to this clonotype: Compared with germline, one end of the junction differs, possibly owing to a read error. V gene TRBV5-1 combines with J gene TRBJ2-7; D not resolved. Germline lookup yields CDR1 SGHRS and CDR2 YFSETQ. The CDR3 length is 16 residues. CDR3 nucleotide sequence: TGTGCCAGCAGCCCTTTCCTACGTTCCAGCTCCTACGAGCAGTACTTC. Protein: CASSPFLRSSSYEQYF.

Concerning this clonotype: Mismatch with germline at one junction end may stem from a read error. This chain uses TRBV12-3 or TRBV12-4 with TRBJ2-2; D is perhaps TRBD2 (5 bases). The CDR3 is 14 amino acids. The CDR3 nucleotides are TGTGCCAGCAGCCCCCGTAAGGGTCCCGGGGAGCCGTTTTTT. This sequence encodes CASSPRKGPGEPFF.

This clonotype was recorded many times. The J gene is TRBJ2-7, the V gene TRBV7-2; 12 nucleotides align to TRBD2. This CDR3 comprises 16 residues. Germline CDR1 reads SGHTA; CDR2 reads FQGNSA. V gave up 0 bases and J gave up 3 bases; unmatched junction bases: 3. The CDR3 reads CASSLATSGRFYEQYF. DNA of the CDR3: TGTGCCAGCAGCTTAGCCACTAGCGGGAGGTTCTACGAGCAGTACTTC. The full variable domain, rest sourced from reference TRBV7-2 and TRBJ2-7, is GAGVSQSPSNKVTEKGKDVELRCDPISGHTALYWYRQSLGQGLEFLIYFQGNSAPDKSGLPSDRFSAERTGGSVSTLTIQRTQQEDSAVYLCASSLATSGRFYEQYFGPGTRLTVT.

This clonotype was seen repeatedly, ten times or more. The rearrangement links TRBV6-1 to TRBJ2-7, with a tentative D call TRBD2 (6 bases). V was shortened by 5 bases and J by 7 bases, with 21 bases between the two germline ends. Germline lookup yields CDR1 MNHNS and CDR2 SASEGT. The CDR3 has 15 amino acids. The chain's CDR3 is CASSTYFGRAGEQYF. The CDR3 DNA sequence: TGTGCCAGCAGTACATATTTTGGCCGGGCGGGAGAGCAGTACTTC.

This clonotype was seen many times. The chain uses TRBV20-1 and TRBJ2-5; 10 bases match TRBD1. V lost 1 base, J lost 4 bases, and 0 bases stayed unmatched. CDR1 and CDR2 from the germline V gene are DFQATT and SNEGSKA (reference sequence). CDR3 length equals 13 residues. For the CDR3, the DNA is TGCAGTGCTAGAGGGACAGGGGGAGAGACCCAGTACTTC. The encoded protein is CSARGTGGETQYF.

The sample holds many counts of this clonotype. V gene TRBV6-1 combines with J gene TRBJ1-2; no definite D call. Germline lookup yields CDR1 MNHNS and CDR2 SASEGT. The V gene lost 5 bases and the J gene lost 8 bases, with 12 bases spanning the gap. This CDR3 contains 12 residues. CDR3 loop: CASSKQMGGYTF. In nucleotides, the CDR3 is TGTGCCAGCAGTAAACAGATGGGCGGCTACACCTTC.

This clonotype was counted ten times or more. This chain links TRBV2 with TRBJ2-2; TRBD1 is a possible D gene (6 bases). The ends were cut back, 3 bases at V and 6 bases at J, with 11 bases in the middle. The CDR3 is made up of 14 amino acids. Germline V gene sequence: CDR1 SNHLY, CDR2 FYNNEI. CDR3 nucleotides: TGTGCCAGCAGTGATACAGGGCTTCCCGGGGAGCTGTTTTTT. Protein: CASSDTGLPGELFF.

Ten or more counts support this clonotype. The chain recombines TRBV10-3 with TRBJ2-7; D perhaps matches TRBD1 (6 bases). V was trimmed by 0 bases and J by 0 bases, leaving 6 bases between them. The germline V gene has CDR1 ENHRY and CDR2 SYGVKD. The CDR3 loop spans 14 amino acids. DNA of the CDR3: TGTGCCATCAGTGAGTCCAGGGGCTCCTACGAGCAGTACTTC. This gives the protein CAISESRGSYEQYF.

This clonotype occurred many times. The V and J genes are TRBV25-1 and TRBJ2-1; 7 bases are shared with TRBD2. The germline CDR1 and CDR2 sequences are MGHDK and SYGVNS. CDR3 size: 16 residues. J was trimmed by 6 bases and V by 6 bases; bases with no gene match: 14. Written as DNA, the CDR3 is TGTGCCAGCAGGGCAGACGTAGGAGCGGGGACCAATGAGCAGTTCTTC. Encoded protein: CASRADVGAGTNEQFF. The variable domain in full, with the rest retrieved from reference TRBV25-1 and TRBJ2-1, is EADIYQTPRYLVIGTGKKITLECSQTMGHDKMYWYQQDPGMELHLIHYSYGVNSTEKGDLSSESTVSRIRTEHFPLTLESARPSHTSQYLCASRADVGAGTNEQFFGPGTRLTVL.